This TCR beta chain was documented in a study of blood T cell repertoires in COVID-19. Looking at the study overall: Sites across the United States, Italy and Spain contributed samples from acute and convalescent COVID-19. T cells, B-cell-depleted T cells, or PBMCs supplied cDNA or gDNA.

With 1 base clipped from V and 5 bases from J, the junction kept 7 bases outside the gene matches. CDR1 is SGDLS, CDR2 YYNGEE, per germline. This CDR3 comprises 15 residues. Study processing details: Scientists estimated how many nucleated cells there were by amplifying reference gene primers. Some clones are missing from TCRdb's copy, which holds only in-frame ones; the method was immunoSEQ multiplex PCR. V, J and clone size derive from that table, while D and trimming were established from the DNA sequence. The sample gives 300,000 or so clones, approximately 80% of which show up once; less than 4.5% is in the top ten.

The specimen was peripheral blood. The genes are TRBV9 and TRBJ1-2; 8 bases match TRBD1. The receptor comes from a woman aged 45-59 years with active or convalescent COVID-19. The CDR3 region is CASSVTTGGGYGYTF. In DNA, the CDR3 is TGTGCCAGCAGCGTAACAACAGGGGGAGGATATGGCTACACCTTC.